This T cell receptor (beta chain) emerged from a study of blood T cells in healthy people across ages. Together with a sample-barcoded 5' primer, a J-beta primer mix was included in a second PCR lasting about 7 to 11 cycles. TCRdb redid the calling of the 5' RACE reads with MiXCR, one entry per CDR3 protein. This sample yields about 840,000 distinct CDR3 sequences, of which just under 30% are seen a single time; 10% belongs to the top ten. This clonotype has more than one count but fewer than ten. A junction end diverges from the germline sequence, so it may reflect a read error. Germline V gene sequence: CDR1 SGHRS, CDR2 YFSETQ. This CDR3 has 18 amino acids. This sample also appeared in a second study, on T cells of mothers and their children. That study reports: Maternal samples each gave over 9.5 million TCR beta CDR3 reads, and child samples 2.5 million to 3.5 million each. Thymic selection molds TCR recombination output in much the same way for related pairs as for unrelated pairs.

The specimen sequenced was blood. The source is a woman aged 40 to 50 in good health. This chain uses TRBV5-1 with TRBJ2-3; perhaps TRBD1 as D (5 bases). This CDR3 reads CASSLETPALGGTDTQYF. The CDR3 nucleotides are TGCGCCAGCAGTTTGGAAACGCCAGCCCTAGGGGGCACAGATACGCAGTATTTT.